This entry lists 27 T cell receptor beta chains sequenced from one sample in a study of T-cell memory formation after mild COVID-19. One entry per CDR3 protein, called by TCRdb with MiXCR from the 5' RACE reads. Here the sample spans about 170,000 distinct CDR3 sequences, over 10% being singletons. Material: PBMCs or a T cell subset sorted from them (not recorded which). These receptors were collected from a man aged 18 to 29 who had mild COVID-19 (a few samples of this study predate the infection). Cell type and time point are not known.

This clonotype was recorded a few times. The chain has TRBV27 and TRBJ2-4; 7 bases are a match to TRBD1. Looked up from germline, CDR1 is MNHEY and CDR2 is SMNVEV (reference sequence). CDR3 length: 18 residues. V shed 1 base and J 0 bases; nucleotides not matched to a gene: 9. The CDR3 region is CASSLFKGQNLAKNIQYF. CDR3 in DNA: TGTGCCAGCAGTTTATTCAAGGGACAGAACTTAGCCAAAAACATTCAGTACTTC.

This clonotype came up many times. The rearrangement joins TRBV4-2 to TRBJ2-1; 12 bases fit TRBD2. The CDR3 is made up of 17 amino acids. In germline, CDR1 is LGHNA, CDR2 YNFKEQ. Trimming cost V 1 base and J 5 bases; bases outside gene matches: 6. This chain's CDR3 is CASSQALLAGGHNEQFF. DNA for the CDR3: TGTGCCAGCAGCCAAGCCTTACTAGCGGGGGGACACAATGAGCAGTTCTTC.

This chain connects TRBV6-2 or TRBV6-3 to TRBJ2-7; D is uncertain. Trimming took off 6 bases at V and 5 bases at J, with 5 bases between the two ends. The CDR3 sequence is 10 residues long. CDR1 and CDR2 (germline): MNHEY, SVGEGT. The CDR3 DNA is TGTGCCAGCAGCCCCCACGAGCAGTACTTC. Protein product: CASSPHEQYF.

The chain joins TRBV7-9 to TRBJ1-1; TRBD1 matches 10 bases. Germline lookup yields CDR1 SEHNR and CDR2 FQNEAQ (reference sequence). The CDR3 runs 12 residues. V lost 4 bases to trimming and J lost 12 bases; unmatched junction nucleotides: 5. DNA of the CDR3: TGTGCCAGCAGCTCGGACAGGGGGATTCCTTTCTTT. Protein sequence: CASSSDRGIPFF.

This clonotype was seen a handful of times. V is TRBV25-1 and J is TRBJ2-5; 7 bases map to TRBD2. The CDR3 is made up of 15 amino acids. Looked up from germline, CDR1 is MGHDK and CDR2 is SYGVNS. Germline trimming cut 3 bases from V and 5 bases from J; bases unmatched to any gene: 9. The CDR3 is CASSDTSGGGETQYF. The DNA for the CDR3 is TGTGCCAGCAGTGATACGTCGGGGGGAGGGGAGACCCAGTACTTC.

This clonotype was found a few times. The chain couples TRBV12-3 or TRBV12-4 to TRBJ2-7; 10 nucleotides agree with TRBD2. V was pared by 2 bases and J by 7 bases, with 2 bases of the junction left unmatched. This CDR3 has 13 residues. The CDR3: CASSLLAGAEQYV. The CDR3 nucleotides read TGTGCCAGCAGTTTACTAGCGGGGGCTGAGCAGTACGTC.

This clonotype was observed a few times. The V gene is TRBV6-1, the J gene TRBJ1-5, with TRBD1 as a possible D gene (6 bases). V gave up 6 bases and J gave up 0 bases, with 12 bases separating them. Germline V gene lookup returns CDR1 MNHNS and CDR2 SASEGT. The CDR3 covers 15 residues. The DNA for the CDR3 is TGTGCCAGCAGACCCGGGACAAATAGCAATCAGCCCCAGCATTTT. Translating gives CASRPGTNSNQPQHF.

This clonotype has a count of ten or more. CDR3 residues: CASSLLQIRTAEAFF. The CDR3 DNA sequence: TGTGCCAGCAGCTTATTACAGATACGAACGGCTGAAGCTTTCTTT. The rearrangement links TRBV7-2 to TRBJ1-1; no clear D. CDR1 is SGHTA, CDR2 FQGNSA, per germline. CDR3 size: 15 residues. V was shortened by 2 bases and J by 6 bases, with 16 bases between the two germline ends.

The chain couples TRBV29-1 to TRBJ2-5, with 10 bases matching TRBD2. Germline V lookup: CDR1 SQVTM, CDR2 ANQGSEA. CDR3 length: 18 amino acids. Unmatched junction bases numbered 16, after V lost 3 bases and J lost 3 bases. The CDR3 bases are TGCAGCGTTGACCCGGAGAGGATTAGCGGGGGGCCAGAAGAGACCCAGTACTTC. Protein product: CSVDPERISGGPEETQYF.

The V and J genes are TRBV7-9 and TRBJ2-5, with 11 bases fitting TRBD2. Trimming at V came to 4 bases and at J to 5 bases, leaving 6 bases not matched to a gene. The CDR3 length is 15 residues. The germline CDR1 and CDR2 sequences are SEHNR and FQNEAQ (reference sequence). For the CDR3, the DNA is TGTGCCAGCAGCTCGGTACTAGCGGGGGAGGAGACCCAGTACTTC. This translates into CASSSVLAGEETQYF.

This clonotype has ten or more counts. J is TRBJ2-3 and V is TRBV7-6, with a tentative D call TRBD2 (5 bases). Trimming took off 4 bases at V and 5 bases at J, with 19 bases between the two ends. Germline V lookup: CDR1 SGHVS, CDR2 FNYEAQ. The CDR3 has 16 amino acids. The CDR3 region is CASSYRPGSSGDTQYF. CDR3 nucleotide sequence: TGTGCCAGCAGCTACCGGCCGGGGTCTTCGGGAGATACGCAGTATTTT. The full variable domain, rest sourced from reference TRBV7-6 and TRBJ2-3, is GAGVSQSPRYKVTKRGQDVALRCDPISGHVSLYWYRQALGQGPEFLTYFNYEAQQDKSGLPNDRFSAERPEGSISTLTIQRTEQRDSAMYRCASSYRPGSSGDTQYFGPGTRLTVL.

The rearrangement joins TRBV5-5 to TRBJ2-2; 9 nucleotides align to TRBD2. There are 15 residues in the CDR3. Unmatched junction bases numbered 2, after V lost 4 bases and J lost 1 base. Per germline, CDR1 SGHKS and CDR2 YYEKEE (reference sequence). The CDR3 bases are TGTGCCAGCAGCGCTAGCGGGGTGAACACCGGGGAGCTGTTTTTT. Protein sequence: CASSASGVNTGELFF.

The chain carries TRBV11-2 and TRBJ2-1, with 8 bases matching TRBD2. Germline V gene data show CDR1 as SGHAT and CDR2 as FQNNGV. The CDR3 length is 16 residues. V lost 5 bases, J lost 10 bases, and 16 bases stayed unmatched. The DNA of the CDR3 is TGTGCCAGCAGCCGACGACATCTGGCGGGGGGCTCCGAGCAGTTCTTC. Translated, it gives CASSRRHLAGGSEQFF.

The V gene is TRBV28, the J gene TRBJ2-7; D remains unclear. Germline V gene lookup returns CDR1 MDHEN and CDR2 SYDVKM. V lost 10 bases to trimming and J lost 4 bases, with 11 bases between them. There are 11 residues in the CDR3. The CDR3: CATSGRYEQYV. The CDR3 DNA reads as TGTGCCACTTCTGGGCGTTACGAGCAGTACGTC.

This chain links TRBV7-3 with TRBJ2-6; D possibly uses TRBD1 or TRBD2 (6 bases each). This CDR3 spans 16 amino acids. V lost 5 bases and J 4 bases, leaving 15 bases between the germline ends. Germline-derived CDR1 and CDR2 are SGHTA and FQGTGA. CDR3 protein: CASSPSGAQGANVLTF. The CDR3 DNA reads as TGTGCCAGCAGCCCGTCGGGGGCGCAGGGGGCCAACGTCCTGACTTTC.

In this sample, this clonotype turned up a few times. The chain recombines TRBV29-1 with TRBJ2-5; maybe TRBD2 (5 bases). CDR3 length: 10 residues. The germline V and J ends were trimmed by 7 bases and 7 bases, with 10 bases remaining between them. CDR1 is SQVTM, CDR2 ANQGSEA, per germline. CDR3 region: CSAEGVTQYF. DNA of the CDR3: TGCAGCGCCGAGGGCGTGACCCAGTACTTC.

This clonotype was counted many times. The chain employs TRBV4-2 and TRBJ2-1; 13 bases fit TRBD2. The CDR3 is 15 amino acids. The germline CDR1 and CDR2 sequences are LGHNA and YNFKEQ. Trimming at V came to 3 bases and at J to 6 bases, leaving 2 bases not matched to a gene. CDR3 nucleotide sequence: TGTGCCAGCAGCCAGGGACTAGCGGGACTCAATGAGCAGTTCTTC. It encodes CASSQGLAGLNEQFF.

This clonotype was counted only a few times. This chain uses TRBV3-1 with TRBJ2-2; D assignment may be TRBD1 or TRBD2 (5 bases each). Germline values: CDR1 LGHDT, CDR2 YNNKEL (reference sequence). The CDR3 has 13 residues. Trimming shortened V by 2 bases and J by 6 bases, and 7 bases separated the two germline ends. The CDR3 DNA is TGTGCCAGCAGCCAAAGGGGACCCGGGGAGCTGTTTTTT. Translation gives CASSQRGPGELFF. Variable domain in full (rest from reference TRBV3-1 and TRBJ2-2): DTAVSQTPKYLVTQMGNDKSIKCEQNLGHDTMYWYKQDSKKFLKIMFSYNNKELIINETVPNRFSPKSPDKAHLNLHINSLELGDSAVYFCASSQRGPGELFFGEGSRLTVL.

The chain is built from TRBV27 and TRBJ1-2, with 8 bases identical to TRBD1. V shed 6 bases and J 8 bases; nucleotides not matched to a gene: 8. This CDR3 has 13 residues. CDR1 and CDR2 (germline): MNHEY, SMNVEV (reference sequence). Here the CDR3 reads CASRPTGGTGYTF. CDR3 bases: TGTGCCAGCAGACCCACAGGGGGAACGGGCTACACCTTC.

This rearrangement joins TRBV10-3 to TRBJ2-5; D gene uncertain. The CDR3 spans 12 residues. V lost 6 bases and J lost 1, with 6 bases in between. From germline, CDR1 is ENHRY and CDR2 SYGVKD. CDR3 loop: CAIRTPQETQYF. CDR3 nucleotides: TGTGCCATCAGGACACCCCAAGAGACCCAGTACTTC.

The V and J genes are TRBV7-6 and TRBJ2-3; 8 positions agree with TRBD1. The CDR3 length is 16 residues. Germline CDR1 and CDR2: SGHVS and FNYEAQ. V lost 1 base and J lost 5; bases outside the gene matches: 8. DNA for the CDR3: TGTGCCAGCAGCTTAGTTGGGGGGACAGGCGAAGATACGCAGTATTTT. Translation gives CASSLVGGTGEDTQYF.

V is TRBV21-1 and J is TRBJ1-2. TRBV21-1 is an annotated pseudogene. This CDR3 region has 18 residues. The CDR3 DNA reads TGTGCCAGCAGCAATAGTCAATTTGGAGAGAAACCTAACTATGGCTACACCTTC. Translating gives CASSNSQFGEKPNYGYTF.

The chain carries TRBV3-1 and TRBJ1-6, with TRBD1 identical over 8 bases. The length of the CDR3 is 15 residues. With 4 bases clipped from V and 6 bases from J, the junction kept 5 bases outside the gene matches. Germline values: CDR1 LGHDT, CDR2 YNNKEL (reference sequence). DNA for the CDR3: TGTGCCAGCAGCCGAGGAGGACAGGGTAATTCACCCCTCCACTTT. Translating gives CASSRGGQGNSPLHF.

This chain joins TRBV12-3 or TRBV12-4 and TRBJ2-5, with TRBD1 as a possible D gene (6 bases). CDR3 length: 15 amino acids. V was clipped by 1 base and J by 5 bases, with 14 bases between them. The CDR3 loop is CASSLGQGQGETQYF. The CDR3 region has the DNA TGTGCCAGCAGTTTAGGCCAGGGCCAGGGGGAGACCCAGTACTTC.

J is TRBJ1-2 and V is TRBV14, with unresolved D. Germline-derived CDR1 and CDR2 are SGHDN and FVKESK. V was shortened by 1 base and J by 7 bases, with 13 bases between the two germline ends. This CDR3 comprises 14 residues. CDR3 DNA: TGTGCCAGCAGCCAAGGTAGAGAAGACGCTGGCTACACCTTC. Translating it yields CASSQGREDAGYTF.

This clonotype was seen repeatedly, ten times or more. The chain combines TRBV5-1 with TRBJ2-1, with 14 bases lining up with TRBD2. V was pared by 4 bases and J by 6 bases, with 6 bases of the junction left unmatched. The CDR3 runs to 16 residues. The germline V gene has CDR1 SGHRS and CDR2 YFSETQ. The CDR3 reads CASSLGLAGDFNEQFF. In DNA form, the CDR3 reads TGCGCCAGCAGCCTGGGACTAGCGGGGGATTTCAATGAGCAGTTCTTC. Full variable domain (remainder filled in from reference TRBV5-1 and TRBJ2-1): KAGVTQTPRYLIKTRGQQVTLSCSPISGHRSVSWYQQTPGQGLQFLFEYFSETQRNKGNFPGRFSGRQFSNSRSEMNVSTLELGDSALYLCASSLGLAGDFNEQFFGPGTRLTVL.

The genes are TRBV12-3 or TRBV12-4 and TRBJ2-1; 7 bases are shared with TRBD1. There are 14 residues in the CDR3. V gave up 7 bases and J gave up 2 bases; unmatched junction bases: 5. CDR3 nucleotide sequence: TGTGCCAGCACCTTCGGACAGGCCTACAATGAGCAGTTCTTC. This gives the protein CASTFGQAYNEQFF.